The subject of this entry is one TCR beta chain. Templates that were synthetic TCR analogs were spiked into each PCR. Sequencing used immunoSEQ multiplex PCR; TCRdb keeps in-frame clones, though not all of them. In the table there are about 130,000 clones, approximately 84% of which are singletons. The CDR3 extends over 15 amino acids. With 9 bases removed from V and 3 bases from J, the gap between germline ends came to 20 bases. Per germline, CDR1 MNHNY and CDR2 SVGAGI (reference sequence). This sample is drawn from a study of PD-L1 blockade in urothelial cancer. Study as a whole: In the mid-2010s, patients got going on atezolizumab, taking 1,200 mg intravenously every 3 weeks. The number of prior chemotherapy regimens per patient was 0 to 3.

The time point: pretreatment peripheral blood. The origin of this receptor is a man aged 45-65 years with urothelial cancer. The sequenced sample was PBMCs, obtained around atezolizumab (anti-PD-L1) treatment. J is TRBJ1-1 and V is TRBV6-6; tentative D call: TRBD1 (6 bases). CDR3 in amino acids: CARSRRRGWDTEAFF. The CDR3 coding sequence is TGTGCCAGGTCCAGACGCAGGGGATGGGACACTGAAGCTTTCTTT.